Included here is one T cell receptor beta chain sequence, with context. This entry is derived from a study of early T cells in non-severe SARS-CoV-2 infection. Study-level information: Whole-blood bulk RNA, unsorted, was sequenced, and chains were unpaired.

Individual cDNA molecules received unique molecular identifiers during library preparation. TCRdb called the 5' RACE reads again in MiXCR, with one record for every CDR3 protein. The sample has about 77,000 distinct CDR3 sequences, 8.5% to 10% seen once. Germline V gene data show CDR1 as LGHDT and CDR2 as YNNKEL (reference sequence). The CDR3 covers 15 residues. V shed 3 bases and J 7 bases; nucleotides not matched to a gene: 8. The chain joins TRBV3-1 to TRBJ2-7, with 11 bases aligning to TRBD1. This TCR was recovered from an adult who was a healthcare worker with PCR-confirmed SARS-CoV-2 infection or an uninfected control (not recorded which). The sequencing sample was made of whole blood. The CDR3 here is CASSHGQGALGEQYF. The CDR3 DNA reads as TGTGCCAGCAGCCATGGACAGGGGGCACTGGGGGAGCAGTACTTC.